These 7 T cell receptor beta chains share one sample of origin, sequenced in a study of T cells in Graves' hyperthyroidism and ophthalmopathy. Authors of the study amplified TCR beta CDR3 regions from RNA transcripts. HTBI primers drove first-round RT-PCR of the TCR CDR3. TCRdb called the multiplex PCR reads again in MiXCR, with one record for every CDR3 protein. The table shows under 250,000 distinct CDR3 sequences, with approximately 23% occurring only once. Material: blood. The source is a woman in her thirties or forties with Graves' ophthalmopathy.

This clonotype showed up many times. The V gene is TRBV6-2 or TRBV6-3, the J gene TRBJ2-7; 10 bases match TRBD2. The CDR3 has 18 amino acids. CDR1 and CDR2 (germline): MNHEY, SVGEGT. The J segment lost 1 base and the V segment lost 7 bases, leaving 16 bases of the junction unmatched. The CDR3 region is CASTREVAGGAQSYEQYF. DNA for the CDR3: TGTGCCAGCACGCGCGAGGTAGCGGGAGGCGCCCAATCCTACGAGCAGTACTTC.

The genes are TRBV30 and TRBJ2-5; D not resolved. Per the germline V gene, CDR1 is GTSNPN and CDR2 is SVGIG (reference sequence). The ends were cut back, 0 bases at V and 2 bases at J, with 7 bases in the middle. The CDR3 sequence is 13 residues long. CDR3 bases: TGTGCCTGGAGTGTATACGTGCAAGAGACCCAGTACTTC. Its protein product is CAWSVYVQETQYF.

This clonotype was seen a single time. The chain's CDR3 is CATSRDLGGPNEQYF. The CDR3, as DNA: TGTGCCACCAGCAGAGATCTCGGGGGGCCTAACGAGCAGTACTTC. The chain links TRBV15 to TRBJ2-7; possibly TRBD2 for D (7 bases). Germline CDR1 is LNHNV and CDR2 is YYDKDF (reference sequence). Trimming removed 0 bases from V and 5 bases from J, with 14 bases in between. The CDR3 extends over 15 amino acids.

This clonotype was counted many times. For the CDR3, the DNA is TGTGCCAGCAGAGGCGGGAGGCTCGAGCAGTACTTC. Translation: CASRGGRLEQYF. The chain employs TRBV2 and TRBJ2-7; the match to TRBD2 covers 8 bases. V gave up 6 bases and J gave up 6 bases; unmatched junction bases: 4. The CDR3 loop spans 12 amino acids. Germline V gene data show CDR1 as SNHLY and CDR2 as FYNNEI.

This clonotype was seen at least ten times. This chain joins TRBV6-5 and TRBJ2-7; 7 bases are a match to TRBD2. The CDR3 runs to 14 residues. The germline gives CDR1 MNHEY, CDR2 SVGAGI. V was pared by 4 bases and J by 3 bases, with 6 bases of the junction left unmatched. CDR3 residues: CASSWGGSGYEQYF. CDR3 nucleotides: TGTGCCAGCAGTTGGGGCGGGAGCGGCTACGAGCAGTACTTC.

This clonotype was detected ten times or more. V gene TRBV28 combines with J gene TRBJ2-7; 8 bases are shared with TRBD2. The trim removed 8 bases at V and 2 bases at J, leaving 5 bases unmatched. CDR1 MDHEN and CDR2 SYDVKM come from the germline V gene. This CDR3 is 13 amino acids long. CDR3 coding DNA: TGTGCCAGCCATACTAGCGGAACCTACGAGCAGTACTTC. Translation gives CASHTSGTYEQYF.

V usage is TRBV20-1 and J usage is TRBJ2-7, with 11 positions matching TRBD2. Germline V gene data show CDR1 as DFQATT and CDR2 as SNEGSKA (reference sequence). The V segment lost 2 bases and the J segment 4 bases; nucleotides outside the gene matches: 4. The CDR3 runs 14 residues. CDR3 loop: CSARNSGREYEQYF. For the CDR3, the DNA is TGCAGTGCTAGAAATAGCGGGAGGGAGTACGAGCAGTACTTC.